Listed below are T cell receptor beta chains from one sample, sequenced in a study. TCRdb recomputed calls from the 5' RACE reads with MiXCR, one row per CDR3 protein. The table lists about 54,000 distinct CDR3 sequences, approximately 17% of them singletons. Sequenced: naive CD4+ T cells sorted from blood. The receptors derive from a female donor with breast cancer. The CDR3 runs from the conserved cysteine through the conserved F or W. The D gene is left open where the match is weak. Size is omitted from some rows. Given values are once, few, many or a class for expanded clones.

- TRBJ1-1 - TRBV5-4 CASSLGASTEAFF
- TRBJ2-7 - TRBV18 CASSPNDGVGERYF
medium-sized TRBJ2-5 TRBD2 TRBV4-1 CASSPRLAEGETQYF
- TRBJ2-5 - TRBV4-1 CASSRIARETQYF
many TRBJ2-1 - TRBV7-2 CASSEEPRAYNEQFF
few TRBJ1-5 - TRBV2 CASMPGGNQPQHF
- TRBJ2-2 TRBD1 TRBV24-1 CAPRFGTGHSTSNTGELFF
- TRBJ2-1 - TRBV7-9 CASSRLSGDNEQFF
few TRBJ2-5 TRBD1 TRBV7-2 CASSLTGTGEETQHF
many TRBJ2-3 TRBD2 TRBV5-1 CASSLAAGSSGSDTQYF
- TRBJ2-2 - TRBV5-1 CASSLGPAANTGELFF
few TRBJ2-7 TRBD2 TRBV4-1 CASSQGTSGRAYEQYF
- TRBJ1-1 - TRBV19 CASSPVAGLMNTEAFF
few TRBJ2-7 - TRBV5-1 CASSTSDTVDEQYF
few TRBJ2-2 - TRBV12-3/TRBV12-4 CASSLSGITGELFF
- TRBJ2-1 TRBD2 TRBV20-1 CSARASGSLNEQFF
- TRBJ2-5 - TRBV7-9 CASSTFYQETQYF
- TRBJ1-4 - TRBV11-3 CASSSGQNEKLFF
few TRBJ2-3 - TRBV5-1 CASSVDATDTQYF
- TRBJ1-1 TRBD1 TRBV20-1 CSASSPGTGGSEAFF
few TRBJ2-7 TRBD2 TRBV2 CASSIRPGLAGGQGYF
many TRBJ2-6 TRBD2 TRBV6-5 CASSYSRGTRLTSGANVLTF
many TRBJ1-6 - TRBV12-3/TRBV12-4 CASSPRGSPLHF
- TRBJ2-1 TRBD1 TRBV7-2 CASSLGTGPYNEQFF
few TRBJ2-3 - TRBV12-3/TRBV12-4 CASRPDTTDTQYF
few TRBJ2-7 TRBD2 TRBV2 CASSFTSAAYEQYF
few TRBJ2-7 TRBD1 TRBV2 CATKGQGYEQYF
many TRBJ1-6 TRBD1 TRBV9 CASSVRDRESSPLHF
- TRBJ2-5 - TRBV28 CASSAGLGETQYF
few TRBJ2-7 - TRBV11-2 CASRHRDQRAEQYF
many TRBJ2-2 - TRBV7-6 CASSLAARFRRPGELFF
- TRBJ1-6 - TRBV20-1 CSARGGFNSPLHF
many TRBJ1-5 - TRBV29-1 CSVGSKDQPQHF